The source of this T cell receptor (beta chain) is a study of T cell responses to AZD1222 COVID-19 vaccine. CDR3 length equals 16 residues. Trimming removed 7 bases from V and 5 bases from J; junction bases left unmatched: 8. Germline values: CDR1 LNHDA, CDR2 SQIVND (reference sequence). On this clone itself: As yet, its antigen is unknown.

Whole-study findings and limits: Spike-specific TCR breadth and depth went up after people got two AZD1222 doses. Baseline seropositives among AZD1222 recipients totaled only six. Donors were largely white British and mainly female; clonal diversity was possibly underestimated.

Method: immunoSEQ multiplex PCR; TCRdb's copy keeps in-frame clones and lacks some. The sample lists 130,000 or so clones; 80% to 95% were seen once. The chain joins TRBV19 to TRBJ2-3; 14 nucleotides line up with TRBD2. This sequence was found in an adult in good health. This specimen consisted of peripheral blood, obtained on day 0 of MenACWY control vaccination. The CDR3 DNA sequence: TGTGCCAGTACGATGACTAGCGGGGGGGCCTTAGATACGCAGTATTTT. Translating gives CASTMTSGGALDTQYF.